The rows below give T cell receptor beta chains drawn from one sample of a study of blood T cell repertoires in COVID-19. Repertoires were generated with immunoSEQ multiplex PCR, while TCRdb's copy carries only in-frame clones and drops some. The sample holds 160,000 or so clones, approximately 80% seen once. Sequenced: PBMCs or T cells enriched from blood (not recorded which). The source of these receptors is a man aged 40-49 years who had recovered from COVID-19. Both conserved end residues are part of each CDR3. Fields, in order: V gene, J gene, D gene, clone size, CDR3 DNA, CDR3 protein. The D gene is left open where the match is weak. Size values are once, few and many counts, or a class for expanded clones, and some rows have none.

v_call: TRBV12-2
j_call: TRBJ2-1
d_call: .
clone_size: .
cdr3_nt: TGTGCAAGTCGCTTAGGGGACAGGGGCGATGAGCAGTTCTTC
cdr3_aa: CASRLGDRGDEQFF

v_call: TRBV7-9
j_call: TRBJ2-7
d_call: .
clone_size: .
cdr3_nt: TGTGCCAGCAGCTTAGATGGCAAAACCCAATACTTC
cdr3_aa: CASSLDGKTQYF

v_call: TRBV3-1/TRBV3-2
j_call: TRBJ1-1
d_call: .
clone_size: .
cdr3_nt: TGTGCCAGCAGCCAAGAAAGCGGGAGTGAGGCTTTCTTT
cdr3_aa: CASSQESGSEAFF

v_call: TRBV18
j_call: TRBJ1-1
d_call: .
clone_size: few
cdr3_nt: TGTGCCAGCTCACCGAAGAGGGAGAACACTGAAGCTTTCTTT
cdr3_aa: CASSPKRENTEAFF

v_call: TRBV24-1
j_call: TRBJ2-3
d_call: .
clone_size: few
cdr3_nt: TGTGCCTCACAAACAGGCCAGGGTACAGATACGCAGTATTTT
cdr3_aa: CASQTGQGTDTQYF

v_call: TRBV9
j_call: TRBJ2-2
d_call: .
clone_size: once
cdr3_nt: TGTGCCAGCAGCGTAGATGGGGCAGTCGGGGAGCTGTTTTTT
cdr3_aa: CASSVDGAVGELFF

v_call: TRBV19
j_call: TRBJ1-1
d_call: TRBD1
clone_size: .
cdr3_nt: TGTGCCAGTAGTCTACAGGGGATAAGAGCTTTCTTT
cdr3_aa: CASSLQGIRAFF

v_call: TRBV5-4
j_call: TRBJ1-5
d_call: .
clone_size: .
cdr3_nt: TGTGCCAGCAGCTTGGCCGGGAACAATCAGCCCCAGCATTTT
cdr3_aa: CASSLAGNNQPQHF

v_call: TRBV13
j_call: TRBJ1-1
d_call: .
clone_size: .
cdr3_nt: TGTGCCAGCAGCACAGGGCGGAATACTGAAGCTTTCTTT
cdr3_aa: CASSTGRNTEAFF

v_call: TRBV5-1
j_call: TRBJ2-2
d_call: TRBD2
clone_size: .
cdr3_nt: TGCGCCAGCAGCGCAACTAGCGAGTGGAGTTTGAGGGAGCTGTTTTTT
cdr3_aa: CASSATSEWSLRELFF

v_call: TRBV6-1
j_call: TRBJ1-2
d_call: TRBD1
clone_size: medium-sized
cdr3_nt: TGTGCCAGCAGTGAGAAAGGCAGGGGGGTGTATGGCTACACCTTC
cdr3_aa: CASSEKGRGVYGYTF

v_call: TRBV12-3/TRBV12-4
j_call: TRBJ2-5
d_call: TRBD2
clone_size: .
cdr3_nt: TGTGCCAGCAGTAGGGCGGGGGTGGAGACCCAGTACTTC
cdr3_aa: CASSRAGVETQYF

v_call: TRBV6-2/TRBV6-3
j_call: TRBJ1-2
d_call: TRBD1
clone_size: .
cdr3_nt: TGTGCCAGCAGTTACCCCCGGGACAGAGTTTCAGACTATGGCTACACCTTC
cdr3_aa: CASSYPRDRVSDYGYTF

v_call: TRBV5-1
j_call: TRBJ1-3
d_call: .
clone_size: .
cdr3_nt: TGCGCCAGCAGCTTCACCGGGGTCTTCTCTGGAAACACCATATATTTT
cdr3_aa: CASSFTGVFSGNTIYF